This record concerns one T cell receptor (beta chain) sequence. The antigen remains undetermined. The data belong to a study of cytomegalovirus exposure and HLA in healthy donors. Study summary: A later analysis reported the same platform for the roughly 120 validation repertoires and the approximately 640 first-cohort repertoires. Regarding the study as a whole: Three CMV-associated chains proved CMV antigen-specific in vitro. According to a subsequent analysis, TCR clusters from the first cohort were inclined to appear together in the 120 validation repertoires. The authors enumerated roughly 180 TCR beta chains as linked to cytomegalovirus.

The repertoire was sequenced with immunoSEQ multiplex PCR; TCRdb's copy has only in-frame clones and lacks some. The profile covers over 150,000 clones, with 65% to 90% appearing a single time and 20% to 25% taken by the ten largest. The material sequenced was PBMCs. The clonotype originates from a man in his late teens or twenties in good health and CMV-seropositive.

CDR3 nucleotide sequence: TGTGCCAGCAGTGAATTCAGGGCTAGCGCGTACACAGATACGCAGTATTTT. The encoded protein is CASSEFRASAYTDTQYF. This chain connects TRBV6-1 to TRBJ2-3, with D maybe TRBD2 (6 bases). CDR3 length equals 17 residues. Germline CDR1 MNHNS, CDR2 SASEGT. V lost 2 bases and J lost 2, with 17 bases in between.